These 25 T cell receptor beta chains were all obtained from the same sample, sequenced in a study of CD8 T cells in ankylosing spondylitis. Findings and limits, study-wide: About 8 highly homologous variants made up a TCR beta motif, and this motif appeared characteristic of ankylosing spondylitis blood.

TCRdb reprocessed the 5' RACE reads with MiXCR, giving one entry per CDR3 protein. The table lists approximately 520,000 distinct CDR3 sequences, approximately 5.3% of them singletons. For these TCRs, the target antigens are not known. The sample was blood, either unsorted or a sorted T cell fraction (not recorded which). The receptors here all came from a male donor with ankylosing spondylitis.

This clonotype showed up many times. V and J are TRBV7-2 and TRBJ2-6, with 7 bases that match TRBD1. The CDR3 runs to 15 residues. V lost 4 bases, J lost 3 bases, and 3 bases stayed unmatched. Germline V gene lookup returns CDR1 SGHTA and CDR2 FQGNSA. In nucleotides, the CDR3 is TGTGCCAGCAGCTCGGACAGGATTGGGGCCAACGTCCTGACTTTC. Translation gives CASSSDRIGANVLTF. The full variable domain, completed using reference TRBV7-2 and TRBJ2-6, is GAGVSQSPSNKVTEKGKDVELRCDPISGHTALYWYRQSLGQGLEFLIYFQGNSAPDKSGLPSDRFSAERTGGSVSTLTIQRTQQEDSAVYLCASSSDRIGANVLTFGAGSRLTVL.

This sequence joins TRBV5-1 and TRBJ2-1; D perhaps matches TRBD2 (6 bases). Deletions cut 4 bases from V and 6 bases from J, with 14 bases between. The CDR3 runs 14 residues. CDR1 and CDR2 (germline): SGHRS, YFSETQ. As DNA, the CDR3 is TGCGCCAGCAGCGGGGGGACCGCAATCAATGAGCAGTTCTTC. It codes for CASSGGTAINEQFF.

This clonotype was detected only a few times. The chain is built from TRBV5-1 and TRBJ2-2; D not resolved. Trimming took 3 bases from V and 2 from J, leaving 11 bases between them. The CDR3 is 15 residues long. Germline V gene lookup returns CDR1 SGHRS and CDR2 YFSETQ. CDR3 DNA sequence: TGCGCCAGCAGCTCATACCGGGCCAACACCGGGGAGCTGTTTTTT. This translates into CASSSYRANTGELFF.

The chain has TRBV7-9 and TRBJ2-3, with 7 bases fitting TRBD1. The V and J ends lost 4 bases and 2 bases, in that order; junction bases with no gene match: 9. The CDR3 runs 16 residues. Germline-derived CDR1 and CDR2 are SEHNR and FQNEAQ (reference sequence). The CDR3 reads CASSSPRGQHTDTQYF. The CDR3 DNA follows: TGTGCCAGCAGCTCACCCCGGGGACAGCACACAGATACGCAGTATTTT.

This clonotype was seen at least ten times. The V gene is TRBV28, the J gene TRBJ1-1; 7 positions match TRBD1. This CDR3 comprises 15 residues. Germline V lookup: CDR1 MDHEN, CDR2 SYDVKM. Germline trimming cut 4 bases from V and 3 bases from J; bases unmatched to any gene: 8. CDR3 residues: CASSYGTTGYTEAFF. The CDR3 DNA follows: TGTGCCAGCAGTTACGGAACGACAGGGTACACTGAAGCTTTCTTT.

This clonotype was observed many times. V gene TRBV12-3 or TRBV12-4 combines with J gene TRBJ1-1; 9 bases map to TRBD1. Trimming at V came to 2 bases and at J to 3 bases, leaving 1 base not matched to a gene. The CDR3 extends over 14 amino acids. The CDR3 coding sequence is TGTGCCAGCAGTTTAAGGACAGGGGACACTGAAGCTTTCTTT. Protein: CASSLRTGDTEAFF.

This clonotype has only a few counts. The chain joins TRBV3-1 to TRBJ2-7; 8 bases line up with TRBD1. The CDR3 runs to 11 residues. V dropped 8 bases and J dropped 6; count of bases not matched to a gene: 3. Per the germline V gene, CDR1 is LGHDT and CDR2 is YNNKEL (reference sequence). The CDR3 region has the DNA TGTGCCAGCTCGGACAGGGTCGAGCAGTACTTC. Translated, it gives CASSDRVEQYF.

In this sample, this clonotype turned up many times. The chain couples TRBV7-2 to TRBJ2-7; a weak D match, TRBD1 (5 bases). This CDR3 contains 15 residues. Germline-derived CDR1 and CDR2 are SGHTA and FQGNSA. V lost 5 bases to trimming and J lost 1 base, with 15 bases between them. CDR3 sequence: CASSHTGGTSYEQYF. As DNA, the CDR3 is TGTGCCAGCAGCCATACAGGCGGAACTTCCTACGAGCAGTACTTC.

This clonotype has at least ten counts. This chain links TRBV5-1 with TRBJ1-3; 8 bases agree with TRBD1. The CDR3 has 18 amino acids. Unmatched junction bases numbered 17, after V lost 7 bases and J lost 2 bases. Per germline, CDR1 SGHRS and CDR2 YFSETQ. The CDR3 DNA reads TGCGCCAGCTCCTCCGGGACAGGAGCGTGGATGGCTGGAAACACCATATATTTT. As protein: CASSSGTGAWMAGNTIYF.

This clonotype showed up many times. The V gene is TRBV20-1, the J gene TRBJ2-7, with a possible D match to TRBD1 (7 bases). The CDR3 is 15 residues long. The germline V and J ends were trimmed by 6 bases and 2 bases, with 20 bases remaining between them. Germline CDR1 reads DFQATT; CDR2 reads SNEGSKA (reference sequence). CDR3 nucleotide sequence: TGCAGTGCAACCGGCCAGGGGGGAGCCCCCTACGAGCAGTACTTC. Protein product: CSATGQGGAPYEQYF.

This clonotype was seen repeatedly, ten times or more. The chain uses TRBV4-3 and TRBJ2-1, with 8 bases identical to TRBD2. V shed 1 base and J 9 bases; nucleotides not matched to a gene: 8. Looked up from germline, CDR1 is LGHNA and CDR2 is YSLEER. The CDR3 contains 15 residues. The CDR3 nucleotides read TGCGCCAGCAGCCAAGGGTCGAGCGGGAGAACTGAGCAGTTCTTC. Amino acids: CASSQGSSGRTEQFF.

This chain links TRBV7-6 with TRBJ2-1; perhaps TRBD2 as D (6 bases). Germline values: CDR1 SGHVS, CDR2 FNYEAQ. There are 15 residues in the CDR3. V was shortened by 2 bases and J by 4 bases, with 12 bases between the two germline ends. CDR3 coding DNA: TGTGCCAGCAGCTTAAGGAGGGCCGGATACAATGAGCAGTTCTTC. Translated, it gives CASSLRRAGYNEQFF.

This clonotype appeared many times. The chain is built from TRBV20-1 and TRBJ2-7; 8 positions match TRBD2. The CDR3 extends over 16 amino acids. Germline trimming cut 0 bases from V and 1 base from J; bases unmatched to any gene: 8. The germline V gene encodes CDR1 DFQATT and CDR2 SNEGSKA (reference sequence). Here the CDR3 reads CSARDPGTRGSYEQYF. For the CDR3, the DNA is TGCAGTGCTAGAGATCCCGGGACTAGAGGGTCCTACGAGCAGTACTTC.

This clonotype has a count of ten or more. This chain links TRBV29-1 with TRBJ1-1; D is possibly TRBD1 (5 bases). Trimming stripped 6 bases from V and 0 bases from J, with 11 bases between. CDR3 length equals 13 residues. The germline V gene encodes CDR1 SQVTM and CDR2 ANQGSEA. In DNA, the CDR3 is TGCAGCGTGTCCAGGGCCATGAACACTGAAGCTTTCTTT. This encodes CSVSRAMNTEAFF.

This clonotype turned up a few times. The gene calls are TRBV20-1 and TRBJ2-1; TRBD2 matches at 10 bases. The CDR3 length is 16 residues. After removal of 5 bases from V and 0 bases from J, the junction contained 7 bases not matched to a gene. CDR1 DFQATT and CDR2 SNEGSKA come from the germline V gene (reference sequence). This chain's CDR3 is CSAVVASGSSYNEQFF. Written as DNA, the CDR3 is TGCAGTGCTGTGGTGGCTAGCGGGAGCTCCTACAATGAGCAGTTCTTC.

This clonotype was seen ten or more times. The V and J genes are TRBV28 and TRBJ1-5, with D possibly being TRBD1 (5 bases). V shed 8 bases and J shed 0 bases, with 20 bases lying between them. Looked up from germline, CDR1 is MDHEN and CDR2 is SYDVKM. The CDR3 covers 17 residues. For the CDR3, the DNA is TGTGCCAGCGGACGGGGCGGGTCAGGCAATAGCAATCAGCCCCAGCATTTT. Translated, it gives CASGRGGSGNSNQPQHF.

This clonotype occurred many times. The chain couples TRBV20-1 to TRBJ2-4; D call uncertain. V lost 8 bases and J lost 9, with 17 bases in between. Germline V CDR1 and CDR2: DFQATT, SNEGSKA (reference sequence). CDR3 length equals 12 residues. The CDR3 here is CSTREEYSIQYF. CDR3 nucleotides: TGCAGTACCCGAGAAGAATACAGCATTCAGTACTTC.

Many counts were recorded for this clonotype. The V and J genes are TRBV6-2 or TRBV6-3 and TRBJ1-1; D might be TRBD1 (6 bases). Trimming took 6 bases from V and 5 from J, leaving 13 bases between them. Germline loops: CDR1 MNHEY, CDR2 SVGEGT. CDR3 length: 13 amino acids. This chain's CDR3 is CASSDRWVTEAFF. The CDR3 nucleotides read TGTGCCAGCAGCGACAGGTGGGTTACTGAAGCTTTCTTT.

This clonotype was seen repeatedly, ten times or more. The chain uses TRBV20-1 and TRBJ1-1, with 9 bases fitting TRBD1. V shed 3 bases and J 3 bases; nucleotides not matched to a gene: 5. This CDR3 is 14 amino acids long. Germline values: CDR1 DFQATT, CDR2 SNEGSKA (reference sequence). The CDR3 here is CSASPTGGYTEAFF. The CDR3 DNA follows: TGCAGTGCTAGCCCCACAGGGGGCTACACTGAAGCTTTCTTT.

This clonotype was detected ten times or more. The gene calls are TRBV20-1 and TRBJ2-1; D not certain. This CDR3 is built from 16 residues. Trimming stripped 4 bases from V and 6 bases from J, with 22 bases between. The V gene's germline CDR1 is DFQATT and CDR2 SNEGSKA (reference sequence). For the CDR3, the DNA is TGCAGTGCTATCTCTCCTCGAGGACCGCAATCCAATGAGCAGTTCTTC. Translation: CSAISPRGPQSNEQFF.

This clonotype has ten or more counts. The chain is built from TRBV7-2 and TRBJ2-2; D tentatively reads TRBD1 or TRBD2 (7 bases each). The ends were cut back, 6 bases at V and 2 bases at J, with 13 bases in the middle. The CDR3 contains 15 residues. Germline V lookup: CDR1 SGHTA, CDR2 FQGNSA. CDR3 residues: CASRTGTTNTGELFF. The CDR3 region has the DNA TGTGCCAGCAGGACAGGGACTACTAACACCGGGGAGCTGTTTTTT.

This clonotype appeared a single time. This may arise from a read error, as a much more abundant clone is one base away. The chain joins TRBV10-3 to TRBJ1-4, with 8 positions matching TRBD1. Looked up from germline, CDR1 is ENHRY and CDR2 is SYGVKD. CDR3 length equals 13 residues. The CDR3 DNA reads as TGTGCCACTAACAGGGGGAGGGGTGAAAAACTGATTTTT. It encodes CATNRGRGEKLIF.

This clonotype appeared many times. The chain couples TRBV10-3 to TRBJ2-3; TRBD2 matches 9 bases. Trimming at V came to 7 bases and at J to 5 bases, leaving 10 bases not matched to a gene. The V gene's germline CDR1 is ENHRY and CDR2 SYGVKD. The CDR3 contains 15 residues. The CDR3 loop reads CAIKHSGRLEDTQYF. The DNA of the CDR3 is TGTGCCATCAAACATAGCGGGAGACTTGAAGATACGCAGTATTTT.

In this sample, this clonotype turned up many times. This chain connects TRBV29-1 to TRBJ1-3; D is ambiguous. V lost 4 bases and J lost 0, with 4 bases in between. Germline V CDR1 and CDR2: SQVTM, ANQGSEA. The CDR3 contains 12 residues. The DNA for the CDR3 is TGCAGCGTTGGGAGCTCTGGAAACACCATATATTTT. Translation gives CSVGSSGNTIYF. Full variable domain (missing parts from reference TRBV29-1 and TRBJ1-3): SAVISQKPSRDICQRGTSLTIQCQVDSQVTMMFWYRQQPGQSLTLIATANQGSEATYESGFVIDKFPISRPNLTFSTLTVSNMSPEDSSIYLCSVGSSGNTIYFGEGSWLTVV.

This clonotype was counted many times. The chain uses TRBV9 and TRBJ2-1; 12 bases line up with TRBD2. This CDR3 has 17 amino acids. Trimming at V came to 2 bases and at J to 5 bases, leaving 8 bases not matched to a gene. The germline V gene has CDR1 SGDLS and CDR2 YYNGEE. The CDR3 spells CASSVTSGGISDNEQFF. The CDR3 nucleotides are TGTGCCAGCAGCGTGACTAGCGGGGGTATTTCAGACAATGAGCAGTTCTTC.